This T cell receptor beta chain was identified in a study of cytomegalovirus exposure and HLA in healthy donors. Study-level points and caveats: Available immune exposure information covered CMV serostatus only.

This CDR3 has 14 amino acids. V gave up 5 bases and J gave up 1 base; unmatched junction bases: 3. Germline V gives CDR1 MNHNS, CDR2 SASEGT. Researchers ran the PCR with 60 Vbeta and 13 Jbeta primers. Repertoires were generated with immunoSEQ multiplex PCR, while TCRdb's copy carries only in-frame clones and drops some. The data hold a few hundred thousand clones, with 80% observed a single time. This clone was counted a few times. The antigen is not known. The sequence derives from a girl aged 2 to 9 in good health and CMV-seronegative. The sequenced sample was PBMCs. The chain couples TRBV6-1 to TRBJ2-3, with 7 positions matching TRBD1. The CDR3 spells CASSFQGGTDTQYF. The CDR3 DNA reads as TGTGCCAGCAGTTTCCAGGGGGGCACAGATACGCAGTATTTT.